This T cell receptor beta chain originates from a study of blood T cell repertoires in COVID-19. Germline V gene lookup returns CDR1 SGHTA and CDR2 FQGNSA. The CDR3 is made up of 14 amino acids. V lost 5 bases, J lost 6 bases, and 4 bases stayed unmatched. The repertoire was sequenced with immunoSEQ multiplex PCR; TCRdb's copy has only in-frame clones and lacks some. Of 100,000 to 150,000 clones listed, 79% are singletons. Material for sequencing was peripheral blood. The chain links TRBV7-2 to TRBJ2-1; 10 positions match TRBD1. This sequence was found in a man in his forties with active or convalescent COVID-19. The CDR3 region has the DNA TGTGCCAGCAGCGACAGGGGGCCGGTCAATGAGCAGTTCTTC. This sequence encodes CASSDRGPVNEQFF.